This entry describes one T cell receptor (beta chain). CDR1 MDHEN and CDR2 SYDVKM come from the germline V gene. V lost 5 bases and J lost 9; bases outside the gene matches: 9. The CDR3 spans 14 residues. The sample comes from a study of blood T cell repertoires in COVID-19. Study at large: Samples representing acute and convalescent COVID-19 were sourced from the United States, Italy and Spain. PBMCs, B-cell-depleted T cells, or T cells were the source of the cDNA or gDNA that made up the material.

Seattle enrolled patients during active infection and tracked them longitudinally. Authors' methods: From reference gene primer amplification, estimates of nucleated cell counts were derived. TCRdb's copy holds only in-frame clones and misses some; the assay was immunoSEQ multiplex PCR. From that table come the V and J calls and clone size; the DNA was used to work out D and trimming. The table shows 150,000 to 200,000 clones, with approximately 87% occurring only once. The rearrangement joins TRBV28 to TRBJ2-1, with TRBD2 matching 8 bases. The origin of this receptor is a woman aged 60-75 years with COVID-19, enrolled during active disease. Sequenced: peripheral blood. The CDR3 spells CASSPPSGRREQFF. In nucleotides, the CDR3 is TGTGCCAGCAGTCCCCCTAGCGGGCGGCGTGAGCAGTTCTTC. Looking up the rest from reference TRBV28 and TRBJ2-1 gives the full variable domain: DVKVTQSSRYLVKRTGEKVFLECVQDMDHENMFWYRQDPGLGLRLIYFSYDVKMKEKGDIPEGYSVSREKKERFSLILESASTNQTSMYLCASSPPSGRREQFFGPGTRLTVL.